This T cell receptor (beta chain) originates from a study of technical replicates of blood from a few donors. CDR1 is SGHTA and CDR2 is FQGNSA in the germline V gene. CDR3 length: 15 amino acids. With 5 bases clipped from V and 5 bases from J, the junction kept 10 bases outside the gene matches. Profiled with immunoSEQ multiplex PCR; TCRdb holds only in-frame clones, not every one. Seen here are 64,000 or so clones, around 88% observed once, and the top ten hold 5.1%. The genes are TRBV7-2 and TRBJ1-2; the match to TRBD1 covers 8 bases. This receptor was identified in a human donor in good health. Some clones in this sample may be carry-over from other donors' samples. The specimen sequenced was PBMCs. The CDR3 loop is CASSASSDRAYGYTF. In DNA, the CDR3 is TGTGCCAGCAGCGCGTCCTCGGACAGGGCGTATGGCTACACCTTC.